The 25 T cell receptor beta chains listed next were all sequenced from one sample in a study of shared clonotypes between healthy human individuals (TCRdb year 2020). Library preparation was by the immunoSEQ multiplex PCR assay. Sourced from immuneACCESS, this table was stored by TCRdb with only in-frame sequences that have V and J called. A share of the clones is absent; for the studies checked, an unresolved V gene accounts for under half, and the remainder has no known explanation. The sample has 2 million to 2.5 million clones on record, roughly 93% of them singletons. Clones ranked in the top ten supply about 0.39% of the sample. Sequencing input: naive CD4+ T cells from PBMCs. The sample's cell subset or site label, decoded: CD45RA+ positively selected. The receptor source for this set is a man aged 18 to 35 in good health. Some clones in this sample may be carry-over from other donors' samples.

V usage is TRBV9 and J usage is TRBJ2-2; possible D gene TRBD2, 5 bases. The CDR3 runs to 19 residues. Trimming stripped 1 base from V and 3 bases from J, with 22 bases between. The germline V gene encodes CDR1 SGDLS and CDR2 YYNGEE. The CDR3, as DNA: TGTGCCAGCAGCGTATCTCTATTTCGGGGAATCTCGGACACCGGGGAGCTGTTTTTT. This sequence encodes CASSVSLFRGISDTGELFF.

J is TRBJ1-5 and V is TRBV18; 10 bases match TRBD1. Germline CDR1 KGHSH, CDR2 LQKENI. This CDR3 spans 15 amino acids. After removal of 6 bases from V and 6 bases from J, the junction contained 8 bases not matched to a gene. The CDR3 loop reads CASSGGQGLGQPQHF. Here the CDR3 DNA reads TGTGCCAGCTCTGGGGGACAGGGGTTGGGTCAGCCCCAGCATTTT.

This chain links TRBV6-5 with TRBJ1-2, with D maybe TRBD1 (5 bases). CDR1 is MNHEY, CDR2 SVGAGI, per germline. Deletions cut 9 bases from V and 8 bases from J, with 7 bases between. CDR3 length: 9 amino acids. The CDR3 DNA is TGTGCCAGTGGGGGGGGCTACACCTTC. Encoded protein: CASGGGYTF.

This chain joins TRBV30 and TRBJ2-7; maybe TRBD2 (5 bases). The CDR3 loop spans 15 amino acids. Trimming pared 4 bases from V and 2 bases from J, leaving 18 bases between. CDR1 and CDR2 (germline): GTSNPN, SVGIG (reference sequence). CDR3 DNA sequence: TGTGCCTGGAACTCGAAGCAGGCCGGGACCTACGAGCAGTACTTC. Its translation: CAWNSKQAGTYEQYF.

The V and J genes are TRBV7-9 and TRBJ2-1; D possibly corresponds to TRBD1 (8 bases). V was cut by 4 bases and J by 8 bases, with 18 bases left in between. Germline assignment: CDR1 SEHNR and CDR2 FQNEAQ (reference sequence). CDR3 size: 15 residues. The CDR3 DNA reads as TGTGCCAGCAGCTCACGACCTACAGGGGGGGATGAGCAGTTCTTC. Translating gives CASSSRPTGGDEQFF.

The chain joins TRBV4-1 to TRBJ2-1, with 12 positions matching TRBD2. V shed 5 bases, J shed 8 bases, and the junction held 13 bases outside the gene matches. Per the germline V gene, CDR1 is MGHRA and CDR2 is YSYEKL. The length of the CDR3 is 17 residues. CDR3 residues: CASSMTLAGGPWDEQFF. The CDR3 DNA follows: TGCGCCAGCAGCATGACCCTAGCGGGAGGGCCGTGGGATGAGCAGTTCTTC.

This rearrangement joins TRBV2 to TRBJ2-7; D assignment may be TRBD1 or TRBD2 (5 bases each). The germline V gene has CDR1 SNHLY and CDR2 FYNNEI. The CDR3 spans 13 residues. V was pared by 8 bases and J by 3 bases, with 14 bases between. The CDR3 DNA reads TGTGCCAGCGCCTCGGGACCTTACTACGAGCAGTACTTC. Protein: CASASGPYYEQYF.

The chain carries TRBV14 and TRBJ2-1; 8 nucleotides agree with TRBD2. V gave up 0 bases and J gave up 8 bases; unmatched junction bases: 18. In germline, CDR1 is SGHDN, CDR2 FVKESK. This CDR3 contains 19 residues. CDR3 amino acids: CASSQDLGGPAGGLDEQFF. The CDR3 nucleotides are TGTGCCAGCAGCCAAGATCTTGGGGGCCCGGCGGGGGGTCTTGATGAGCAGTTCTTC.

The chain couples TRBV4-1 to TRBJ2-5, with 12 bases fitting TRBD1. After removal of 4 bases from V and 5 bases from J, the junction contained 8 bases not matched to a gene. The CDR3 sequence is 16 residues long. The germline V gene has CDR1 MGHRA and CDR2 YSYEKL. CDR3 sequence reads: CASSREGQGARETQYF. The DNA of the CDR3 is TGCGCCAGCAGCCGAGAGGGACAGGGGGCTCGGGAGACCCAGTACTTC.

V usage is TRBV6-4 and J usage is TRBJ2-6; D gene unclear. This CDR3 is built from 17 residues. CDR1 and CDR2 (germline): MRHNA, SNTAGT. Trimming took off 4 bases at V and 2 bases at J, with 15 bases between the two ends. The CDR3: CASSVAPLWTGANVLTF. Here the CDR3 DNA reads TGTGCCAGCAGTGTAGCCCCATTGTGGACTGGGGCCAACGTCCTGACTTTC.

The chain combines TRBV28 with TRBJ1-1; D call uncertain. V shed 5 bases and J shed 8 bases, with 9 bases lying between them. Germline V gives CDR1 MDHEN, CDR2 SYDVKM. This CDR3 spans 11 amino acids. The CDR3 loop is CASSQESEAFF. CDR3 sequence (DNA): TGTGCCAGCAGTCAGGAGTCGGAAGCTTTCTTT.

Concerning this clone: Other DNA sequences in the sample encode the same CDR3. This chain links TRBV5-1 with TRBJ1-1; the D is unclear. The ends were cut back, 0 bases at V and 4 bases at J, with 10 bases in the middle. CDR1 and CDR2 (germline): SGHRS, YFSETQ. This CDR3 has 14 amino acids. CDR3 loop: CASSLVGVGTEAFF. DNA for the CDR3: TGCGCCAGCAGCTTGGTGGGAGTCGGCACTGAAGCTTTCTTT. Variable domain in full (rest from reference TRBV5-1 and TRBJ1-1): KAGVTQTPRYLIKTRGQQVTLSCSPISGHRSVSWYQQTPGQGLQFLFEYFSETQRNKGNFPGRFSGRQFSNSRSEMNVSTLELGDSALYLCASSLVGVGTEAFFGQGTRLTVV.

The CDR3 DNA follows: TGTGCCAGCAGCGGTAGGGCAGGGGGCTTCGCGAACACCGGGGAGCTGTTTTTT. Protein product: CASSGRAGGFANTGELFF. This sequence joins TRBV9 and TRBJ2-2, with TRBD1 matching over 8 bases. The CDR3 loop spans 18 amino acids. The germline gives CDR1 SGDLS, CDR2 YYNGEE. After removal of 3 bases from V and 0 bases from J, the junction contained 10 bases not matched to a gene. Filled out from reference TRBV9 and TRBJ2-2, the complete variable domain reads DSGVTQTPKHLITATGQRVTLRCSPRSGDLSVYWYQQSLDQGLQFLIQYYNGEERAKGNILERFSAQQFPDLHSELNLSSLELGDSALYFCASSGRAGGFANTGELFFGEGSRLTVL.

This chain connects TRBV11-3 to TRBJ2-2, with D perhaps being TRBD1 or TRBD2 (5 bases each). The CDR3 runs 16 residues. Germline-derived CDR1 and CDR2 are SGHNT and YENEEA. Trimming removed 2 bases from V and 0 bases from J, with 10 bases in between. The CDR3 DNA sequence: TGTGCCAGCAGCTTAAGTCTGGGGGCGAACACCGGGGAGCTGTTTTTT. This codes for CASSLSLGANTGELFF.

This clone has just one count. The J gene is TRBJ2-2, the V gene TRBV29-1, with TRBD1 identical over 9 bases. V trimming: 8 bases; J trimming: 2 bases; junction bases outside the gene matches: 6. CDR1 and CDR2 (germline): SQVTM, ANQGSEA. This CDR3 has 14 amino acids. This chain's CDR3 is CSTRTGVNTGELFF. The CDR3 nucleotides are TGCAGCACAAGGACAGGGGTCAACACCGGGGAGCTGTTTTTT.

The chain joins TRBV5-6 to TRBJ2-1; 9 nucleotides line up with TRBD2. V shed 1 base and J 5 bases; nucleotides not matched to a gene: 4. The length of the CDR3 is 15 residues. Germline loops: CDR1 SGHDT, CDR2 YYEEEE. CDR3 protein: CASSLTIAGDNEQFF. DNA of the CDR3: TGTGCCAGCAGCTTGACGATAGCGGGAGACAATGAGCAGTTCTTC.

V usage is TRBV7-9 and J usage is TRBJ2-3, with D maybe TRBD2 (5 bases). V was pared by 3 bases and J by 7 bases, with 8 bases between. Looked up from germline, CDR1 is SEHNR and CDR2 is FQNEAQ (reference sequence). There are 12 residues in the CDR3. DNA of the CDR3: TGTGCCAGCAGCTTTCGGGGAAATACGCAGTATTTT. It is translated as CASSFRGNTQYF.

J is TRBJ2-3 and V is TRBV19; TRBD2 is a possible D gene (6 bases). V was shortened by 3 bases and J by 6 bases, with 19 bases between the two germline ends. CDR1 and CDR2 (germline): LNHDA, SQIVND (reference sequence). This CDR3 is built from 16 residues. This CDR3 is CASSMGEISGMDTQYF. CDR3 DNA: TGTGCCAGTAGTATGGGAGAGATTAGCGGAATGGATACGCAGTATTTT.

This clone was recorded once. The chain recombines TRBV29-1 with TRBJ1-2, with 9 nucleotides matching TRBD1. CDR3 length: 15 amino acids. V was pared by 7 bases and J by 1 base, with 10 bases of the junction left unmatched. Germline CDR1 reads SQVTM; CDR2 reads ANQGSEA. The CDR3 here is CSAQGGTGLNYGYTF. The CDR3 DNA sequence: TGCAGCGCCCAAGGTGGGACAGGGCTTAACTATGGCTACACCTTC.

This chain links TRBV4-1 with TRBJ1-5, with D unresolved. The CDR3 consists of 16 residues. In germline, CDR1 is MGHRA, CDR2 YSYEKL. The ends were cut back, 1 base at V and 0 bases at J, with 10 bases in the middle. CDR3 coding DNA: TGCGCCAGCAGCCAAGCTTCGACGGATAGCAATCAGCCCCAGCATTTT. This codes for CASSQASTDSNQPQHF.

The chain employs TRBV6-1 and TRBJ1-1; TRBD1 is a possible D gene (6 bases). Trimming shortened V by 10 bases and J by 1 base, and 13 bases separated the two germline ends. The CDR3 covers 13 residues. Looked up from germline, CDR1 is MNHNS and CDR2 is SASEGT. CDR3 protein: CATKQGANTEAFF. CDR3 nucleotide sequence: TGTGCCACCAAACAGGGAGCGAACACTGAAGCTTTCTTT.

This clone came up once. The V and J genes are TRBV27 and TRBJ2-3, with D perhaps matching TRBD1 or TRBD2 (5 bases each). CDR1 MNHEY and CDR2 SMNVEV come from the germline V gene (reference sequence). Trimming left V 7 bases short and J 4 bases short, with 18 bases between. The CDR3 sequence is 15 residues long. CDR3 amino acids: CASTFQDKGADTQYF. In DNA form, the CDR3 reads TGTGCCAGCACCTTCCAGGACAAGGGAGCAGATACGCAGTATTTT.

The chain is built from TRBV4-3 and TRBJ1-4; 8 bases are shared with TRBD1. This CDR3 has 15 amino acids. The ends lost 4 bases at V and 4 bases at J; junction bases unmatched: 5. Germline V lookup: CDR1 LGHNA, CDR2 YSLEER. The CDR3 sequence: CASSRRQGINEKLFF. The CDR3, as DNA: TGCGCCAGCAGCCGACGACAGGGGATTAATGAAAAACTGTTTTTT.

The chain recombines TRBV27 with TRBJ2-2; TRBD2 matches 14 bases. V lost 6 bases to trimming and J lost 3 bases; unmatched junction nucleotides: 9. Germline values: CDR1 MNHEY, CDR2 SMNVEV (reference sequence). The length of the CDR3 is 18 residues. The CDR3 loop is CASSPPGLAGAYTGELFF. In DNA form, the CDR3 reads TGTGCCAGCAGCCCACCGGGACTAGCGGGAGCTTACACCGGGGAGCTGTTTTTT.

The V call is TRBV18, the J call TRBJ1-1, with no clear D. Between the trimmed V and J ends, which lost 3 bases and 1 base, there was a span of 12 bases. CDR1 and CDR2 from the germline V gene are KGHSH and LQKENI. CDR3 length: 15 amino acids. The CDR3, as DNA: TGTGCCAGCTCACCTCCCAGTATCCCGAACACTGAAGCTTTCTTT. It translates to CASSPPSIPNTEAFF.